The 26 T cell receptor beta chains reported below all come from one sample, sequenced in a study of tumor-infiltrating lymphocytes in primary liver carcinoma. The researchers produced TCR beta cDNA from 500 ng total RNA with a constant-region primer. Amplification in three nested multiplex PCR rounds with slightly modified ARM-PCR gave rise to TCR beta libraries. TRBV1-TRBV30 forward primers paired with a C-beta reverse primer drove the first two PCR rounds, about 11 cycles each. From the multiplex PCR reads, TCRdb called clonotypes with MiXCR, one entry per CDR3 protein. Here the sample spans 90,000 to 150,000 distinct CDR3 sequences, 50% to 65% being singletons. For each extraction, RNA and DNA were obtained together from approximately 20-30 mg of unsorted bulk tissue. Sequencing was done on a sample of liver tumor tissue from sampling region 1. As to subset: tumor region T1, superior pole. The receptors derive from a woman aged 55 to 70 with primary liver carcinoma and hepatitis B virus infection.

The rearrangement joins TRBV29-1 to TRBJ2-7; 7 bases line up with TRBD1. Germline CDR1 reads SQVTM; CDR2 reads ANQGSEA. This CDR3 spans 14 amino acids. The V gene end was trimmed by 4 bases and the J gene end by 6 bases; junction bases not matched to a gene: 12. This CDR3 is CSVAGTATTFEQYF. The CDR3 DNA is TGCAGCGTTGCGGGGACAGCGACAACATTCGAGCAGTACTTC.

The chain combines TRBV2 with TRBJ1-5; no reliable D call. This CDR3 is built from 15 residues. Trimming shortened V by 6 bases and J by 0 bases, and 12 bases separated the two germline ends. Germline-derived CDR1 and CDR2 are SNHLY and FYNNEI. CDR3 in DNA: TGTGCCAGCAGAAACGGTGGGATTAGCAATCAGCCCCAGCATTTT. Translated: CASRNGGISNQPQHF. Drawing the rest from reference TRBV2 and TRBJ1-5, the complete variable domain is EPEVTQTPSHQVTQMGQEVILRCVPISNHLYFYWYRQILGQKVEFLVSFYNNEISEKSEIFDDQFSVERPDGSNFTLKIRSTKLEDSAMYFCASRNGGISNQPQHFGDGTRLSIL.

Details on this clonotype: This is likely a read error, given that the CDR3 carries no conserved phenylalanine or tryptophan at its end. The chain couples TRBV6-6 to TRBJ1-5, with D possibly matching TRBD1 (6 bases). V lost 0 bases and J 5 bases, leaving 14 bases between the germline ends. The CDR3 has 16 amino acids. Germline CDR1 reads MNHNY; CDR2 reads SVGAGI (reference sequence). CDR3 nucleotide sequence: TGTGCCAGCAGTTACTCGGCCCCTAGGGGGGATCAGCCCCAGCATTAT. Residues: CASSYSAPRGDQPQHY.

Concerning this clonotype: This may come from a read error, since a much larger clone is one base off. The CDR3: CSVEDLGLQETQYF. CDR3 nucleotide sequence: TGCAGCGTTGAAGATCTCGGGCTCCAAGAGACCCAGTACTTC. This rearrangement joins TRBV29-1 to TRBJ2-5; no firm D call. Germline V gene data show CDR1 as SQVTM and CDR2 as ANQGSEA. The CDR3 sequence is 14 residues long. V lost 0 bases and J 1 base, leaving 9 bases between the germline ends.

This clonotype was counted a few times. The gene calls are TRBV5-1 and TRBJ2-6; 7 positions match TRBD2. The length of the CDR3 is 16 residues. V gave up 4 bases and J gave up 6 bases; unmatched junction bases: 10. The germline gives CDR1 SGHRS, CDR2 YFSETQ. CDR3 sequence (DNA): TGCGCCAGCAGCCCCAGAGGGAGGGGTGAGGCCAACGTCCTGACTTTC. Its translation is CASSPRGRGEANVLTF.

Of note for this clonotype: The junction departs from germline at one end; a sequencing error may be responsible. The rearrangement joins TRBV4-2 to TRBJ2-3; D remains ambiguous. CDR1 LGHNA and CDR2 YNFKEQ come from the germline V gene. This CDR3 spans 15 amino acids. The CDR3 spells CANSQGGYSIDTQYF. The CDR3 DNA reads TGTGCCAACAGCCAAGGCGGCTATAGCATAGATACGCAGTATTTT.

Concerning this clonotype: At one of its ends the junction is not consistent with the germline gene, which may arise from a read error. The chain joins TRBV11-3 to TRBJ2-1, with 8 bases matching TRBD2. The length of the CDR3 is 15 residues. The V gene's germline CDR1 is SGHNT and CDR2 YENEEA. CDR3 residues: CASNPGGSGNDEQSF. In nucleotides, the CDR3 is TGTGCCAGCAACCCTGGGGGTAGCGGGAACGATGAGCAGTCCTTC.

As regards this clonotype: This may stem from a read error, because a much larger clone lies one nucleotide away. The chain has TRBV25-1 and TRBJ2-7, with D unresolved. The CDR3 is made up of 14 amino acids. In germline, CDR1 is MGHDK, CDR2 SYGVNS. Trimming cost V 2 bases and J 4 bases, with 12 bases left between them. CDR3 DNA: TGTGCCAGCAGTGAACTTGTTACACCTTACGAGCAGTACTTC. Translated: CASSELVTPYEQYF.

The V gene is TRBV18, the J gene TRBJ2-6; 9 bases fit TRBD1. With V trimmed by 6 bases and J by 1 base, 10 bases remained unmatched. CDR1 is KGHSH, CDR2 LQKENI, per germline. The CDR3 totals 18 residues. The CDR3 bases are TGTGCCAGCTCGCCTAAAGACAGGGGGAATTCTGGGGCCAACGTCCTGACTTTC. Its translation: CASSPKDRGNSGANVLTF.

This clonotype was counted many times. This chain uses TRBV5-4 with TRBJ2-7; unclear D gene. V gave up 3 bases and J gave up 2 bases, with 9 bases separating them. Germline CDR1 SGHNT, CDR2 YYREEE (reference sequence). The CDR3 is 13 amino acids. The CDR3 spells CASSSRPAYEQYF. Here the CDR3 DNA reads TGTGCCAGCAGCTCCAGACCAGCCTACGAGCAGTACTTC.

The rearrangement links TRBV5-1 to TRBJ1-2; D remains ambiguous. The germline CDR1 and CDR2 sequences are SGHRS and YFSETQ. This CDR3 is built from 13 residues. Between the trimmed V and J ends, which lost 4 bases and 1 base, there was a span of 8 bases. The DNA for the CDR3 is TGCGCCAGCAGCGTTTTGGGTAACTATGGCTACACCTTC. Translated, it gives CASSVLGNYGYTF. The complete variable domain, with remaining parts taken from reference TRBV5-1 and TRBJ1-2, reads KAGVTQTPRYLIKTRGQQVTLSCSPISGHRSVSWYQQTPGQGLQFLFEYFSETQRNKGNFPGRFSGRQFSNSRSEMNVSTLELGDSALYLCASSVLGNYGYTFGSGTRLTVV.

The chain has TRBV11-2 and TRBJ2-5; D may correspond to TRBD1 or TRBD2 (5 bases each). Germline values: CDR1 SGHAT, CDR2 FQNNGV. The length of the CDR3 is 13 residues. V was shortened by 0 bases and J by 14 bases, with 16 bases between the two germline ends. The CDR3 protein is CASSLDTGDHEYF. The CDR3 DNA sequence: TGTGCCAGCAGCTTAGATACCGGGGACCACGAATACTTC.

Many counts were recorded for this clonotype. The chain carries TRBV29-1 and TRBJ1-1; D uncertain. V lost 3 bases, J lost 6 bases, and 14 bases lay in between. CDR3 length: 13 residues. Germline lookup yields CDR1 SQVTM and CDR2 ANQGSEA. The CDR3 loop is CSVDLWVGAEAFF. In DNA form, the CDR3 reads TGCAGCGTTGATCTATGGGTCGGGGCTGAAGCTTTCTTT. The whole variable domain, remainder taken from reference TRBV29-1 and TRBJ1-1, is SAVISQKPSRDICQRGTSLTIQCQVDSQVTMMFWYRQQPGQSLTLIATANQGSEATYESGFVIDKFPISRPNLTFSTLTVSNMSPEDSSIYLCSVDLWVGAEAFFGQGTRLTVV.

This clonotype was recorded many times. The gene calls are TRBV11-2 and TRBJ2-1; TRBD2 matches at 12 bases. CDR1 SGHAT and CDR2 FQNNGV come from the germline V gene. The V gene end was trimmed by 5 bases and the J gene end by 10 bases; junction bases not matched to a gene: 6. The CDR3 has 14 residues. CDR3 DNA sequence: TGTGCCAGCAGCCCGGGGACTAGCGGGCGAGAGCAGTTCTTC. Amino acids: CASSPGTSGREQFF.

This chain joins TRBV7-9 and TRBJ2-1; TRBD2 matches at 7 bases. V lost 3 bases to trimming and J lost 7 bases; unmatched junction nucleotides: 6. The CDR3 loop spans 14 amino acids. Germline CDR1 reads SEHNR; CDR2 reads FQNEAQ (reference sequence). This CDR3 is CASSFGGSRNEQFF. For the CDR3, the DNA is TGTGCCAGCAGCTTCGGCGGGAGCCGGAATGAGCAGTTCTTC.

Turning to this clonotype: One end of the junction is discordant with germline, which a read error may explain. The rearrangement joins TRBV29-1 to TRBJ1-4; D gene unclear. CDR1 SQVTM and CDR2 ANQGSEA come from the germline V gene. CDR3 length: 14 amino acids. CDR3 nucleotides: TGTAGCGTTGCCGGTCGTAACAGTAATGAAAAACTATTTTTT. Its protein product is CSVAGRNSNEKLFF.

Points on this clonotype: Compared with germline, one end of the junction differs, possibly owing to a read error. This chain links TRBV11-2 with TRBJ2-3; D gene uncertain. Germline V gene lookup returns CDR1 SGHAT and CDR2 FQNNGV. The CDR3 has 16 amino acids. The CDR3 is CASSLAGQVITDTQCF. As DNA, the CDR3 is TGTGCCAGCAGCTTAGCCGGGCAGGTGATCACAGATACGCAGTGTTTT.

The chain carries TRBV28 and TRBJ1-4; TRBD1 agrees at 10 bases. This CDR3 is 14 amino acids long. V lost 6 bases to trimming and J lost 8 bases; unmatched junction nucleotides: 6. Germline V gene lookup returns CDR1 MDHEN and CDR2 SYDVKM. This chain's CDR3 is CASSPGQGPEKLFF. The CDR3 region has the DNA TGTGCCAGCAGCCCGGGACAGGGGCCGGAAAAACTGTTTTTT.

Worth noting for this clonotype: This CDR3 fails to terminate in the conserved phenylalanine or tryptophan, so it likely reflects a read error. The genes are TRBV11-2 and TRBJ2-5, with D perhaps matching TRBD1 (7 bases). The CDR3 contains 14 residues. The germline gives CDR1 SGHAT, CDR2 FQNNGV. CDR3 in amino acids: CASSLAEGAETQYY. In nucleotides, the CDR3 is TGCGCCAGCAGCTTAGCGGAGGGGGCAGAGACCCAGTACTAC.

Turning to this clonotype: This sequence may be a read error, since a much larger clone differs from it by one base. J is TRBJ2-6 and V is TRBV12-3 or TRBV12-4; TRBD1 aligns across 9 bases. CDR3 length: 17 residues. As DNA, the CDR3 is TGTGCCAGTACTCCGGGACAGGGACTTTCTGGGGCCAGCGTCCTGACTTTC. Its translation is CASTPGQGLSGASVLTF.

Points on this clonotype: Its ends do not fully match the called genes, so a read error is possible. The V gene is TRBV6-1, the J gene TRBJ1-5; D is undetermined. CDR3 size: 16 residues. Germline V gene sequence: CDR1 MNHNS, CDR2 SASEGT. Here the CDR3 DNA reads TGTGCCAGCCGAAGGTGGGCCCCGGGTCTACCTCAGCCCCAACATTTT. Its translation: CASRRWAPGLPQPQHF.

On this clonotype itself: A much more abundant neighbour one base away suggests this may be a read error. The CDR3 DNA reads as TGTGCCTGGAGCGAGGGACAGGTGAACAGTGAAGCTTTCTTT. Its protein is CAWSEGQVNSEAFF. V is TRBV30 and J is TRBJ1-1, with 8 bases aligning to TRBD1. CDR1 GTSNPN and CDR2 SVGIG come from the germline V gene (reference sequence). CDR3 length: 14 residues.

The chain's CDR3 is CAWSKGWNYGYTF. CDR3 coding DNA: TGTGCCTGGAGTAAAGGGTGGAACTATGGCTACACCTTC. This sequence joins TRBV30 and TRBJ1-2; D remains unclear. V lost 2 bases and J lost 2, with 9 bases in between. The CDR3 has 13 residues. CDR1 is GTSNPN and CDR2 is SVGIG in the germline V gene (reference sequence).

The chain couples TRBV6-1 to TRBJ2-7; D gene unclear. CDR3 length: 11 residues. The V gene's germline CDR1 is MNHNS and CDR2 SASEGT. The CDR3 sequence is CVAQKTYEQYF. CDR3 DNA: TGTGTCGCCCAGAAGACCTACGAGCAGTACTTC.

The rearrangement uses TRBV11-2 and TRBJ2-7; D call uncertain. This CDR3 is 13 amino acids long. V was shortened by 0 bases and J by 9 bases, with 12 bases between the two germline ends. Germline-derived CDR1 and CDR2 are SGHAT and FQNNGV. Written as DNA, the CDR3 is TGTGCCAGCAGCTTAGATCATAACAGCAGGCAGTACTTC. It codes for CASSLDHNSRQYF.

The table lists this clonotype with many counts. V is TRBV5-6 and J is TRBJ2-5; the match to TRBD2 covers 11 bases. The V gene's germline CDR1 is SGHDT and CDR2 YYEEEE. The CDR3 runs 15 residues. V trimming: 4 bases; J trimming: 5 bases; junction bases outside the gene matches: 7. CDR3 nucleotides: TGTGCCAGCAGCGACACTAGCGGGAGCCCCGAGACCCAGTACTTC. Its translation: CASSDTSGSPETQYF.